One and the same sample provided the 24 T cell receptor beta chains below, sequenced in a study of technical replicates of blood from several donors. Produced via immunoSEQ multiplex PCR; TCRdb's table is partial and in-frame only. In the table there are some 77,000 clones, around 85% of which are singletons. The specimen was PBMCs. These receptor sequences come from a human donor in good health. Some clones in this sample may be carry-over from other donors' samples.

J is TRBJ2-5 and V is TRBV5-1; 7 bases line up with TRBD2. The CDR3 is 12 amino acids. The J segment lost 5 bases and the V segment lost 7 bases, leaving 5 bases of the junction unmatched. Per germline, CDR1 SGHRS and CDR2 YFSETQ. The CDR3 nucleotides read TGCGCCAGCTCATGGGAGGGTGAGACCCAGTACTTC. Protein: CASSWEGETQYF.

Remarks on this clone: An end of the junction does not agree with germline; a read error may underlie this. The chain combines TRBV29-1 with TRBJ1-1; tentatively, D is TRBD1 (6 bases). This CDR3 spans 12 amino acids. In germline, CDR1 is SQVTM, CDR2 ANQGSEA. The CDR3, as DNA: TGCATCGTTCAACAGGGGAACACTGAAGCTTTCTTT. This codes for CIVQQGNTEAFF.

The rearrangement joins TRBV20-1 to TRBJ1-2; D is uncertain. Germline V gene lookup returns CDR1 DFQATT and CDR2 SNEGSKA (reference sequence). CDR3 length: 11 residues. The chain's CDR3 is CSWPSNYGYTF. In DNA form, the CDR3 reads TGCAGCTGGCCGTCAAACTATGGCTACACCTTC.

The chain uses TRBV7-9 and TRBJ2-5; no firm D call. Trimming cost V 5 bases and J 1 base, with 20 bases left between them. The germline CDR1 and CDR2 sequences are SEHNR and FQNEAQ (reference sequence). This CDR3 has 17 amino acids. Here the CDR3 DNA reads TGTGCCAGCAGCCCGAGTAGAGTCATCCAAATCCAAGAGACCCAGTACTTC. Protein sequence: CASSPSRVIQIQETQYF.

This clone was counted a single time. The CDR3 sequence is CASSLAQGHYTF. For the CDR3, the DNA is TGTGCCAGCAGCTTAGCGCAGGGTCACTACACCTTC. This chain connects TRBV7-9 to TRBJ1-2; tentatively, D is TRBD1 (5 bases). Germline V CDR1 and CDR2: SEHNR, FQNEAQ (reference sequence). There are 12 residues in the CDR3. V was cut by 0 bases and J by 10 bases, with 9 bases left in between.

This chain uses TRBV23-1 with TRBJ2-7; D remains ambiguous. TRBV23-1 has ORF status, its function being uncertain. V was cut by 6 bases and J by 0 bases, with 18 bases left in between. This CDR3 spans 16 amino acids. CDR3 in DNA: TGCGCCAGCAGCCCCATATACTTCGAGAGCTCCTACGAGCAGTACTTC. Amino acid sequence: CASSPIYFESSYEQYF.

The V and J genes are TRBV6-5 and TRBJ2-7; 7 bases fit TRBD1. V lost 5 bases and J lost 4; bases outside the gene matches: 5. The CDR3 sequence is 13 residues long. The germline V gene has CDR1 MNHEY and CDR2 SVGAGI. CDR3 bases: TGTGCCAGCAGTACCCAGGGGGTTTACGAGCAGTACTTC. Protein: CASSTQGVYEQYF.

The rearrangement uses TRBV6-1 and TRBJ1-5, with 12 bases matching TRBD1. Per germline, CDR1 MNHNS and CDR2 SASEGT. Trimming removed 4 bases from V and 0 bases from J; junction bases left unmatched: 4. CDR3 length: 17 residues. For the CDR3, the DNA is TGTGCCAGCAGTGGGGACAGGGGGCCCTATAGCAATCAGCCCCAGCATTTT. This gives the protein CASSGDRGPYSNQPQHF.

The rearrangement uses TRBV5-8 and TRBJ2-3; 15 bases are a match to TRBD2. This CDR3 has 19 residues. J lost 3 bases, V lost 4 bases, and 12 bases had no gene match. Germline lookup yields CDR1 SGHTS and CDR2 YDEGEE. DNA of the CDR3: TGTGCCAGCAGCCTCGGAGCAGGGACTAGCGGGGGGCATACAGATACGCAGTATTTT. Amino acid sequence: CASSLGAGTSGGHTDTQYF. Using reference TRBV5-8 and TRBJ2-3 for the parts outside the CDR3, the full variable domain is EAGVTQSPTHLIKTRGQQATLRCSPISGHTSVYWYQQALGLGLQFLLWYDEGEERNRGNFPPRFSGRQFPNYSSELNVNALELEDSALYLCASSLGAGTSGGHTDTQYFGPGTRLTVL.

The rearrangement links TRBV6-5 to TRBJ2-2; possibly TRBD1 for D (5 bases). Germline V lookup: CDR1 MNHEY, CDR2 SVGAGI. The CDR3 has 15 residues. Trimming pared 3 bases from V and 5 bases from J, leaving 13 bases between. The CDR3 DNA reads as TGTGCCAGCAGTTATGGGCAGGGAAGGACCGGGGAGCTGTTTTTT. It translates to CASSYGQGRTGELFF.

CDR3 DNA: TGTGCCAGCAGTGAACGTCGAGCTTCCTACAATGAGCAGTTCTTC. This codes for CASSERRASYNEQFF. The rearrangement links TRBV6-1 to TRBJ2-1; no clear D gene. V shed 2 bases and J shed 1 base, with 9 bases lying between them. The CDR3 covers 15 residues. The germline CDR1 and CDR2 sequences are MNHNS and SASEGT.

The rearrangement links TRBV28 to TRBJ1-3, with D perhaps matching TRBD1 (6 bases). V was cut by 4 bases and J by 2 bases, with 9 bases left in between. The germline CDR1 and CDR2 sequences are MDHEN and SYDVKM. The CDR3 runs to 14 residues. CDR3 protein: CASSSQGTGNTIYF. As DNA, the CDR3 is TGTGCCAGCAGTTCGCAGGGGACTGGAAACACCATATATTTT.

The chain employs TRBV19 and TRBJ2-2, with D possibly being TRBD1 (5 bases). The V and J ends lost 6 bases and 6 bases respectively, with 11 bases between them. The CDR3 length is 13 residues. Germline CDR1 reads LNHDA; CDR2 reads SQIVND (reference sequence). DNA for the CDR3: TGTGCCAGTAGACCACAGGAAGCCGGGGAGCTGTTTTTT. Translation: CASRPQEAGELFF.

This clone was picked up a small number of times. The chain recombines TRBV6-1 with TRBJ2-3, with D tentatively TRBD1 (6 bases). The CDR3 length is 16 residues. V lost 1 base and J 4 bases, leaving 15 bases between the germline ends. Germline-derived CDR1 and CDR2 are MNHNS and SASEGT. The CDR3 reads CASSEVGGVGSDTQYF. The CDR3 nucleotides read TGTGCCAGCAGTGAAGTAGGGGGTGTGGGGTCAGATACGCAGTATTTT.

This clone was recorded only once. The rearrangement uses TRBV5-4 and TRBJ2-3; TRBD2 matches 9 bases. V lost 4 bases to trimming and J lost 5 bases; unmatched junction nucleotides: 17. The CDR3 extends over 18 amino acids. Germline loops: CDR1 SGHNT, CDR2 YYREEE (reference sequence). The CDR3 spells CASSPGGLAGLGGDTQYF. CDR3 DNA sequence: TGTGCCAGCAGCCCAGGAGGGCTAGCGGGGCTGGGGGGAGATACGCAGTATTTT.

V and J are TRBV19 and TRBJ2-3, with a weak D call TRBD2 (6 bases). The CDR3 extends over 17 amino acids. Germline assignment: CDR1 LNHDA and CDR2 SQIVND (reference sequence). The ends were cut back, 6 bases at V and 1 base at J, with 20 bases in the middle. CDR3 coding DNA: TGTGCCAGTAGGGGACTCCGAGAGAGCCTGGGCACAGATACGCAGTATTTT. Protein sequence: CASRGLRESLGTDTQYF. Looking up the rest from reference TRBV19 and TRBJ2-3 gives the full variable domain: DGGITQSPKYLFRKEGQNVTLSCEQNLNHDAMYWYRQDPGQGLRLIYYSQIVNDFQKGDIAEGYSVSREKKESFPLTVTSAQKNPTAFYLCASRGLRESLGTDTQYFGPGTRLTVL.

This sequence joins TRBV19 and TRBJ2-5; 7 bases agree with TRBD1. Trimming at V came to 6 bases and at J to 3 bases, leaving 4 bases not matched to a gene. This CDR3 is built from 13 residues. CDR1 is LNHDA and CDR2 is SQIVND in the germline V gene (reference sequence). CDR3 in amino acids: CASRTGEKETQYF. The CDR3 DNA sequence: TGTGCCAGTAGAACAGGGGAAAAAGAGACCCAGTACTTC.

V and J are TRBV2 and TRBJ1-1; TRBD1 matches 8 bases. Germline CDR1 is SNHLY and CDR2 is FYNNEI. The CDR3 sequence is 14 residues long. Germline trimming cut 6 bases from V and 3 bases from J; bases unmatched to any gene: 6. CDR3 loop: CASRSDRGYTEAFF. The CDR3, as DNA: TGTGCCAGCAGAAGTGACAGGGGATACACTGAAGCTTTCTTT.

The chain employs TRBV5-1 and TRBJ2-7, with 10 bases matching TRBD1. The CDR3 runs to 16 residues. J gave up 5 bases and V 2 bases, and 10 bases lay outside the gene matches. Germline-derived CDR1 and CDR2 are SGHRS and YFSETQ. The CDR3 sequence: CASSLSLGQGFNEQYF. Here the CDR3 DNA reads TGCGCCAGCAGCTTATCGTTGGGACAGGGGTTTAACGAGCAGTACTTC.

V is TRBV4-2 and J is TRBJ1-5; no firm D call. The CDR3 runs 16 residues. The V gene lost 4 bases and the J gene lost 0 bases, with 13 bases spanning the gap. The germline CDR1 and CDR2 sequences are LGHNA and YNFKEQ. CDR3 DNA sequence: TGTGCCAGCAGCCCCACCCCCGGGGTTAGCAATCAGCCCCAGCATTTT. The encoded protein is CASSPTPGVSNQPQHF.

The chain joins TRBV2 to TRBJ2-3; a weak D match, TRBD2 (6 bases). Per germline, CDR1 SNHLY and CDR2 FYNNEI. CDR3 length equals 16 residues. The V gene lost 6 bases and the J gene lost 1 base, with 17 bases spanning the gap. CDR3 amino acids: CASRPRRAGGTDTQYF. The DNA for the CDR3 is TGTGCCAGCAGGCCCAGGAGGGCGGGCGGCACAGATACGCAGTATTTT.

This chain joins TRBV18 and TRBJ2-7, with TRBD2 matching 7 bases. The CDR3 contains 16 residues. Losses at the gene ends were 3 bases for V and 2 bases for J; bases not matched to a gene: 10. Germline CDR1 reads KGHSH; CDR2 reads LQKENI. Written as DNA, the CDR3 is TGTGCCAGCTCACCCCCGAACAGCGGGGTAACCTACGAGCAGTACTTC. Residues: CASSPPNSGVTYEQYF.

The chain has TRBV7-3 and TRBJ2-1, with no clear D. Looked up from germline, CDR1 is SGHTA and CDR2 is FQGTGA. V lost 1 base and J lost 15, with 13 bases in between. The CDR3 consists of 12 residues. CDR3 sequence (DNA): TGTGCCAGCAGCTTAATGCCCGGCGGCGGGTTCTTC. Its protein is CASSLMPGGGFF.

The chain uses TRBV11-2 and TRBJ2-1; 8 bases align to TRBD2. Trimming cost V 5 bases and J 4 bases; bases outside gene matches: 4. The germline CDR1 and CDR2 sequences are SGHAT and FQNNGV. The CDR3 runs 14 residues. CDR3 loop: CASSKKRGYNEQFF. The DNA for the CDR3 is TGTGCCAGCAGCAAGAAGCGGGGGTACAATGAGCAGTTCTTC. Looking up the rest from reference TRBV11-2 and TRBJ2-1 gives the full variable domain: EAGVAQSPRYKIIEKRQSVAFWCNPISGHATLYWYQQILGQGPKLLIQFQNNGVVDDSQLPKDRFSAERLKGVDSTLKIQPAKLEDSAVYLCASSKKRGYNEQFFGPGTRLTVL.